Sequencing of this T cell receptor beta chain was carried out in a study of T-cell memory formation after mild COVID-19. Overall study context: The TCR clusters were mostly specific to one donor.

TCRdb itself ran the 5' RACE reads through MiXCR, one entry per CDR3 protein. Here the sample spans about 350,000 distinct CDR3 sequences, roughly an eighth being singletons. A few counts support this clonotype. This CDR3 is built from 13 residues. V gave up 5 bases and J gave up 0 bases, with 7 bases separating them. The germline CDR1 and CDR2 sequences are MNHEY and SVGEGT. The material sequenced was PBMCs or a T cell subset sorted from them (not recorded which). The TCR was taken from a man between 18 and 35 years old who had mild COVID-19 (a few samples of this study predate the infection). Cell type and time point are not known. J is TRBJ1-2 and V is TRBV6-2 or TRBV6-3, with D tentatively TRBD1 (5 bases). The CDR3 DNA is TGTGCCAGCAGTGACAGTCCTAACTATGGCTACACCTTC. This sequence encodes CASSDSPNYGYTF.